The subject of this entry is one T cell receptor (beta chain). Its antigen is undetermined. This specimen belongs to a study of graft-versus-host responses after intestinal transplantation. Across the whole study: Transplants given to recipients were multivisceral, liver-intestinal, or isolated intestinal.

Study-level findings and limits: GvH clonotypes were identified within recipient marrow, with a subset emerging first in ileum or blood.

Processing released intraepithelial and lamina propria lymphocytes from the graft tissue. V gave up 6 bases and J gave up 3 bases, with 19 bases separating them. The CDR3 sequence is 16 residues long. From germline, CDR1 is SGHVS and CDR2 FQNEAQ. Data came from immunoSEQ multiplex PCR; TCRdb stores just in-frame clones and leaves some out. The sample has about 3,900 clones; 85% are singletons. The source material was ileum tissue, sampled around 95 weeks after intestinal transplant. The chain employs TRBV7-8 and TRBJ2-3, with D perhaps matching TRBD2 (6 bases). The sequence was collected from a human patient who received an intestinal transplant, so some T cells may come from the graft donor. In DNA, the CDR3 is TGTGCCAGCAGTTCGCGGAGGCTAGCGAGTACAGATACGCAGTATTTT. Translating it yields CASSSRRLASTDTQYF.